A selection of T cell receptor beta chains follows, all from one sample in a study of T cell responses to AZD1222 COVID-19 vaccine. Assay: immunoSEQ multiplex PCR; the TCRdb copy retains only in-frame clones and omits some. The profile covers approximately 170,000 clones, with 92% appearing a single time and around 0.99% taken by the ten largest. The sequenced sample was peripheral blood, obtained 28 days after the second AZD1222 dose. These receptors all stem from an adult who received the AZD1222 COVID-19 vaccine. The CDR3 runs from the conserved cysteine through the conserved F or W. The order of the fields is D gene, V gene, J gene, clone size, CDR3 DNA, CDR3 protein. D genes are given only for firm matches. Some rows mark clone size as missing; the rest say once, few, many or name a class of expanded clone.

>NA|TRBV27|TRBJ2-7|NA
TGTGCCAGCAGTTTTCCCAGCACGGGGGTCGAGCAGTACTTC
CASSFPSTGVEQYF
>NA|TRBV3-1/TRBV3-2|TRBJ1-1|once
TGTGCCAGCAATGGAGGGCTGAACACTGAAGCTTTCTTT
CASNGGLNTEAFF
>NA|TRBV6-6|TRBJ1-2|NA
TGTGCCAGCAGTTACCCGACAGGAAACCTTAACTATGGCTACACCTTC
CASSYPTGNLNYGYTF
>NA|TRBV10-3|TRBJ2-2|NA
TGTGCCATCAGTGAGTCAAAGGGAGGTTACACCGGGGAGCTGTTTTTT
CAISESKGGYTGELFF
>NA|TRBV7-2|TRBJ1-4|NA
TGTGCCAGCAGCTTAGCAGGGGGAGCCTATGAAAAACTGTTTTTT
CASSLAGGAYEKLFF
>NA|TRBV6-5|TRBJ1-2|few
TGTGCCAGCAGTTACTCGGGGTATGGCTACACCTTC
CASSYSGYGYTF
>NA|TRBV19|TRBJ2-2|NA
TGTGCCAGTAGTGGACGGTGGGAGGACACCGGGGAGCTGTTTTTT
CASSGRWEDTGELFF
>NA|TRBV5-4|TRBJ2-7|NA
TGTGCCAGCAGCCTGGAGGGACACCAGAGCTCCTACGAGCAGTACTTC
CASSLEGHQSSYEQYF
>NA|TRBV12-5|TRBJ2-1|NA
TGTGCTAGTGGCCCCACTAGGTCCGATGAGCAGTTCTTC
CASGPTRSDEQFF
>NA|TRBV4-1|TRBJ1-1|NA
TGCGCCAGCAGCCAAGTGGGCGGGAGGGGCAGGAATGCTGAAGCTTTCTTT
CASSQVGGRGRNAEAFF
>TRBD1|TRBV6-5|TRBJ1-1|NA
TGTGCCAGCAGGATAGGGTACAGGGGGGACACTGAAGCTTTCTTT
CASRIGYRGDTEAFF
>NA|TRBV19|TRBJ1-1|NA
TGTGCCAGTAGTATGGGGGTTAGTACTGAAGCTTTCTTT
CASSMGVSTEAFF
>NA|TRBV7-5|TRBJ1-1|NA
TGTGCCAGAAGCTTAGAAGAGGGCCTGAACACTGAAGCTTTCTTT
CARSLEEGLNTEAFF
>TRBD1|TRBV2|TRBJ1-4|NA
TGTGCCAGCAGTGGACAGGGGGCTTGGGAAAAACTGTTTTTT
CASSGQGAWEKLFF
>TRBD1|TRBV7-9|TRBJ1-2|NA
TGTGCCAGCAGCCGGGTAGGACAGGGTAATGCCTATGGCTACACCTTC
CASSRVGQGNAYGYTF
>NA|TRBV19|TRBJ1-2|NA
TGTGCCAGTAGTATGTGGGGCTATGGCTACACCTTC
CASSMWGYGYTF
>NA|TRBV4-2|TRBJ1-2|NA
TGTGCCAGCAGCCAAGATACCGACCTCACTAACTATGGCTACACCTTC
CASSQDTDLTNYGYTF
>NA|TRBV29-1|TRBJ2-1|NA
TGCAGCGTCGTGGAGAAAACCAATGAGCAGTTCTTC
CSVVEKTNEQFF
>TRBD1|TRBV19|TRBJ1-5|NA
TGTGCCAGTAGCTCCGGGACAGGGCTTCAGCCCCAGCATTTT
CASSSGTGLQPQHF
>NA|TRBV5-8|TRBJ1-4|NA
TGTGCCAGCAGCTTGGGCTCCGCAACTAATGAAAAACTGTTTTTT
CASSLGSATNEKLFF
>TRBD2|TRBV10-1|TRBJ2-1|NA
TGCGCCAGCAGTGACCCGACTAGCGGGACCAATGAGCAGTTCTTC
CASSDPTSGTNEQFF
>TRBD1|TRBV19|TRBJ2-7|NA
TGTGCCAAAGACAGGGCTCCCGAGCAGTACTTC
CAKDRAPEQYF
>NA|TRBV7-2|TRBJ1-2|NA
TGTGCCAGCAGCTTAGCGCAGTCGGCAGCCTCGATTTATGGCTACACCTTC
CASSLAQSAASIYGYTF
>NA|TRBV27|TRBJ1-1|NA
TGTGCCAGCAAAGTTTCAGGGATGAACACTGAAGCTTTCTTT
CASKVSGMNTEAFF
>NA|TRBV5-6|TRBJ1-2|once
TGTGCCAGCAGCTTGGAGGCCGGTCGCTATGGCTACACCTTC
CASSLEAGRYGYTF
>TRBD1|TRBV3-1/TRBV3-2|TRBJ1-5|NA
TGTGCCAGCAGCCAAAATTTAGGGGGCGTACAGCCCCAGCATTTT
CASSQNLGGVQPQHF
>NA|TRBV5-1|TRBJ2-7|NA
TGCGCCAGCAGCACCGGGACTTCCTACGAGCAGTACTTC
CASSTGTSYEQYF
>NA|TRBV5-5|TRBJ2-3|NA
TGTGCCAGCAGCACTGATCCGGGGGCTACAGATACGCAGTATTTT
CASSTDPGATDTQYF
>TRBD2|TRBV4-1|TRBJ2-7|once
TGCGCCAGCAGCCTCGGGCCAGCGGGGGGTTTCGAGCAGTACTTC
CASSLGPAGGFEQYF
>TRBD1|TRBV7-9|TRBJ1-3|NA
TGTGCCAGCAGCTCGGACAGGGCCCCTGGAAACACCATATATTTT
CASSSDRAPGNTIYF
>TRBD1|TRBV18|TRBJ2-7|once
TGTGCCAGCTCTCGACAGGGGACCCCCTACGAGCAGTACTTC
CASSRQGTPYEQYF
>NA|TRBV6-5|TRBJ1-6|NA
TGTGCCAGTGAGTGGACAGCATTTCATTCACCCCTCCACTTT
CASEWTAFHSPLHF
>NA|TRBV19|TRBJ1-5|NA
TGTGCCAGTAGTATTGGAGGGTCTGACAATCAGCCCCAGCATTTT
CASSIGGSDNQPQHF
>TRBD1|TRBV6-6|TRBJ1-4|NA
TGTGCCAGCTACTACAGGGGGAGTCGGGGTGAAAAACTGTTTTTT
CASYYRGSRGEKLFF
>TRBD2|TRBV19|TRBJ2-2|NA
TGTGCCAGTAGTCCCGGGACTAGAGCCGGGGAGCTGTTTTTT
CASSPGTRAGELFF
>NA|TRBV2|TRBJ2-1|NA
TGTGCCAGCAGTGAAGCGAGGCATGAGCAGTTCTTC
CASSEARHEQFF
>NA|TRBV6-5|TRBJ1-1|NA
TGTGCCAGCAGTTACTTACTGAACACTGAAGCTTTCTTT
CASSYLLNTEAFF
>NA|TRBV27|TRBJ1-3|once
TGTGCCAGCAGTCACCTCCGGGACGGAGCTGGAAACACCATATATTTT
CASSHLRDGAGNTIYF
>TRBD1|TRBV18|TRBJ1-3|NA
TGTGCCAGCTCACCACAGGGGGCCACGACTGGAACCACCATATATTTT
CASSPQGATTGTTIYF
>NA|TRBV7-3|TRBJ1-1|NA
TGTGCCAGCAGCTTACTGATCGGGACTGAAGCTTTCTTT
CASSLLIGTEAFF
>NA|TRBV19|TRBJ2-1|NA
TGTGCCAGTAGTATAGGTCCATACAATGAGCAGTTCTTC
CASSIGPYNEQFF
>NA|TRBV7-9|TRBJ2-3|NA
TGTGCCAGCGCGATGGGTGTGGCGTACACAGATACGCAGTATTTT
CASAMGVAYTDTQYF
>NA|TRBV6-1|TRBJ1-2|NA
TGTGCCAGCAGTGAAGTGAGCACAATAAACTATGGCTACACCTTC
CASSEVSTINYGYTF
>TRBD2|TRBV9|TRBJ2-3|NA
TGTGCCAGCAGCGCTAGCGGGGGCACAGATACGCAGTATTTT
CASSASGGTDTQYF
>NA|TRBV7-6|TRBJ1-5|NA
TGTGCCAGCAGTTACAGGGATCGGGGTCAGCCCCAGCATTTT
CASSYRDRGQPQHF
>TRBD1|TRBV7-2|TRBJ1-4|NA
TGTGCCAGCAGCCCGTTCCTCAGGGGGTTGTCTAATGAAAAACTGTTTTTT
CASSPFLRGLSNEKLFF
>NA|TRBV11-2|TRBJ2-5|few
TGTGCCAGCAGCTTAGGTTACCAAGAGACCCAGTACTTC
CASSLGYQETQYF
>NA|TRBV5-1|TRBJ1-2|few
TGCGCCAGCAGCTTGGAGTCTCCAAACTATGGCTACACCTTC
CASSLESPNYGYTF